This is a list of T cell receptor beta chains from one sample in a study of shared clonotypes between healthy human individuals. TCRdb's table, derived via immunoSEQ multiplex PCR, lists solely in-frame clones and lacks some. The sample has roughly 2,000,000 clones, 85% to 95% seen once. The sample comprised naive CD8+ T cells from PBMCs. Every receptor here comes from a man between 18 and 29 years old in good health. Some clones in this sample may be carry-over from other donors' samples. CDR3s include the opening cysteine and the closing phenylalanine or tryptophan. D genes are given only for firm matches. The listing skips clone size in some rows; elsewhere it reads once, few, many or a size class.

J	size	D	V	CDR3	DNA
TRBJ2-7	-	TRBD1	TRBV5-4	CASSLRDRADYEQYF	TGTGCCAGCAGCTTGCGGGACAGGGCCGACTACGAGCAGTACTTC
TRBJ1-4	-	TRBD1	TRBV5-6	CASSPKTGAGEKLFF	TGTGCCAGCAGCCCGAAGACAGGGGCAGGTGAAAAACTGTTTTTT
TRBJ2-3	once	-	TRBV7-8	CASSPGMRHTDTQYF	TGTGCCAGCAGCCCCGGAATGAGGCACACAGATACGCAGTATTTT
TRBJ1-1	-	-	TRBV5-1	CASSLASTVIEAFF	TGCGCCAGCAGCTTGGCTTCGACAGTCATTGAAGCTTTCTTT
TRBJ1-4	-	-	TRBV2	CASSEDGSTNEKLFF	TGTGCCAGCAGTGAGGACGGATCAACTAATGAAAAACTGTTTTTT
TRBJ2-2	-	TRBD2	TRBV9	CASSEAGLATGELFF	TGTGCCAGCAGCGAGGCGGGACTAGCCACCGGGGAGCTGTTTTTT
TRBJ2-7	-	TRBD2	TRBV11-2	CASSLKLAGVSVEQYF	TGTGCCAGCAGCTTAAAGCTAGCGGGAGTCTCGGTCGAGCAGTACTTC
TRBJ2-7	-	-	TRBV27	CASSPQSHGYEQYF	TGTGCCAGCAGCCCCCAGTCGCACGGCTACGAGCAGTACTTC
TRBJ1-2	once	-	TRBV30	CAWSTGNYGYTF	TGTGCCTGGAGCACGGGAAACTATGGCTACACCTTC
TRBJ2-1	-	TRBD2	TRBV28	CASSRRAGIYNEQFF	TGTGCCAGCAGCCGAAGAGCGGGAATCTACAATGAGCAGTTCTTC
TRBJ2-7	-	-	TRBV27	CASSLSPGSYEQYF	TGTGCCAGCAGTTTATCTCCAGGATCCTACGAGCAGTACTTC
TRBJ2-7	few	TRBD1	TRBV7-9	CASSLSGQGYEQYF	TGTGCCAGCAGCTTATCGGGACAGGGGTACGAGCAGTACTTC
TRBJ1-1	-	-	TRBV19	CASSYDSMNTEAFF	TGTGCCAGTAGCTACGACAGCATGAACACTGAAGCTTTCTTT
TRBJ2-7	-	-	TRBV9	CASSVGGSPYEQYF	TGTGCCAGCAGCGTTGGAGGTTCCCCCTACGAGCAGTACTTC
TRBJ1-5	few	-	TRBV9	CASSDPTGKPQHF	TGTGCCAGCAGCGACCCTACAGGGAAGCCCCAGCATTTT
TRBJ1-1	-	-	TRBV6-5	CASSYDGGPNTEAFF	TGTGCCAGCAGTTACGACGGGGGTCCGAACACTGAAGCTTTCTTT
TRBJ2-2	once	-	TRBV2	CASSELRTKIF	TGTGCCAGCAGTGAATTGCGGACTAAGATTTTT
TRBJ2-1	once	-	TRBV19	CASSIGAFGSYNEQFF	TGTGCCAGTAGTATAGGAGCCTTCGGGTCCTACAATGAGCAGTTCTTC
TRBJ2-7	once	TRBD1	TRBV15	CATSRESWDRGTEQYF	TGTGCCACCAGCAGAGAATCTTGGGACAGGGGAACTGAGCAGTACTTC
TRBJ2-7	-	TRBD1	TRBV7-2	CASSTRDRPYEQYF	TGTGCCAGCAGCACCAGGGACAGGCCCTACGAGCAGTACTTC
TRBJ1-2	-	-	TRBV2	CASSDTEIQEDGDYGYTF	TGTGCCAGCAGTGATACGGAGATCCAGGAGGACGGGGACTATGGCTACACCTTC
TRBJ2-7	-	-	TRBV27	CASTPRGGPSYEQYF	TGTGCCAGCACCCCAAGGGGGGGCCCCTCCTACGAGCAGTACTTC
TRBJ2-3	-	TRBD2	TRBV9	CASSEGYQRDSTDTQYF	TGTGCCAGCAGCGAGGGGTACCAGCGGGATTCCACAGATACGCAGTATTTT
TRBJ2-5	-	-	TRBV7-9	CASSLSLQETQYF	TGTGCCAGCAGCTTATCCCTTCAAGAGACCCAGTACTTC
TRBJ2-1	-	-	TRBV5-1	CASSFSAGTSYNEQFF	TGCGCCAGCAGCTTCTCTGCTGGTACCTCCTACAATGAGCAGTTCTTC
TRBJ2-7	-	TRBD1	TRBV7-2	CASSFPGQGNSGGYEQYF	TGTGCCAGCAGCTTTCCGGGACAGGGGAACTCCGGTGGGTACGAGCAGTACTTC
TRBJ1-5	-	-	TRBV28	CASSELMGGNQPQHF	TGTGCCAGCAGTGAACTGATGGGGGGCAATCAGCCCCAGCATTTT
TRBJ1-2	-	-	TRBV6-6	CASSYQRGSNYGYTF	TGTGCCAGCAGTTACCAACGGGGTTCTAACTATGGCTACACCTTC
TRBJ1-3	-	-	TRBV6-5	CASSQKGGSGNTIYF	TGTGCCAGCAGTCAAAAAGGGGGATCCGGAAACACCATATATTTT
TRBJ2-7	-	TRBD1	TRBV27	CASSKGQGISYEQYF	TGTGCCAGCAGTAAGGGACAGGGGATCTCCTACGAGCAGTACTTC
TRBJ2-1	-	TRBD2	TRBV29-1	CSGGTSGRAYVTYNEQFF	TGCAGCGGCGGGACTAGCGGGAGGGCCTACGTAACCTACAATGAGCAGTTCTTC
TRBJ2-3	-	TRBD1	TRBV4-1	CASSQPDRDARDTQYF	TGCGCCAGCAGCCAACCAGACAGGGACGCAAGAGATACGCAGTATTTT
TRBJ2-3	-	-	TRBV7-8	CASSLELGSGHTDTQYF	TGTGCCAGCAGCTTAGAACTGGGATCGGGGCACACAGATACGCAGTATTTT
TRBJ1-4	-	TRBD1	TRBV7-9	CASSITGVGEKLFF	TGTGCCAGCAGCATTACAGGGGTGGGTGAAAAACTGTTTTTT
TRBJ2-2	-	TRBD1	TRBV2	CASRDREKQDTGELFF	TGTGCCAGCCGGGACAGGGAAAAACAGGACACCGGGGAGCTGTTTTTT
TRBJ2-7	-	-	TRBV11-3	CASSSGQGSYEQYF	TGTGCCAGCAGCTCGGGACAAGGGAGCTACGAGCAGTACTTC
TRBJ2-1	-	TRBD2	TRBV7-9	CASSLLAGSLNEQFF	TGTGCCAGCAGCCTACTAGCGGGGTCGCTTAATGAGCAGTTCTTC
TRBJ2-1	-	-	TRBV19	CASSNPPGGNNEQFF	TGTGCCAGTAGTAACCCCCCCGGCGGGAACAATGAGCAGTTCTTC
TRBJ2-1	-	TRBD2	TRBV28	CATSLAGVGNEQFF	TGTGCCACCTCACTAGCGGGAGTTGGGAATGAGCAGTTCTTC